These 26 T cell receptor beta chains share one sample of origin, sequenced in a study of OX40 agonist ivuxolimab in advanced cancers. The library was prepared using the immunoSEQ multiplex PCR assay. TCRdb carries this immuneACCESS record with in-frame sequences only. Its versions omit some clonotypes, under half of them owing to an unresolved V gene in the studies checked, with the rest unexplained. This sample is represented by more than 80,000 clones; around 90% of them were singletons. The ten largest make up around 1.6% of the sample. This specimen consisted of CD4+ or CD8+ T cells sorted from blood, obtained in a trial of the OX40 agonist ivuxolimab. The receptors derive from an adult with an advanced solid tumor such as melanoma, head and neck, liver or kidney cancer.

The chain recombines TRBV14 with TRBJ2-2; D perhaps matches TRBD2 (6 bases). This CDR3 contains 16 residues. Deletions cut 0 bases from V and 4 bases from J, with 12 bases between. Germline values: CDR1 SGHDN, CDR2 FVKESK. The CDR3 region is CASSQDGGVRTGELFF. For the CDR3, the DNA is TGTGCCAGCAGCCAAGACGGCGGGGTCCGCACCGGGGAGCTGTTTTTT.

The chain uses TRBV7-9 and TRBJ2-7, with 7 bases identical to TRBD1. V dropped 5 bases and J dropped 4; count of bases not matched to a gene: 8. Germline-derived CDR1 and CDR2 are SEHNR and FQNEAQ (reference sequence). The CDR3 runs to 14 residues. CDR3 nucleotides: TGTGCCAGCAGCCCTTGGACAGGTGAATACGAGCAGTACTTC. Its protein product is CASSPWTGEYEQYF.

The chain recombines TRBV28 with TRBJ1-1, with TRBD1 matching over 8 bases. The CDR3 runs to 15 residues. J gave up 5 bases and V 4 bases, and 9 bases lay outside the gene matches. Per germline, CDR1 MDHEN and CDR2 SYDVKM. In nucleotides, the CDR3 is TGTGCCAGCAGTTCCGCCGGGACAGGTGAGACTGAAGCTTTCTTT. This translates into CASSSAGTGETEAFF.

The chain employs TRBV30 and TRBJ1-2; D is ambiguous. CDR1 and CDR2 from the germline V gene are GTSNPN and SVGIG (reference sequence). This CDR3 comprises 13 residues. The V gene lost 0 bases and the J gene lost 4 bases, with 9 bases spanning the gap. For the CDR3, the DNA is TGTGCCTGGAGTGTTGGTCCAGTCTATGGCTACACCTTC. It codes for CAWSVGPVYGYTF.

The chain carries TRBV5-4 and TRBJ1-2, with D unclear. In germline, CDR1 is SGHNT, CDR2 YYREEE (reference sequence). The CDR3 covers 16 residues. The V end was cut by 3 bases, the J end by 4 bases, with 19 bases between. CDR3 nucleotide sequence: TGTGCCAGCAGCTCGCAGATGCGCATTGCAACCTATGGCTACACCTTC. This translates into CASSSQMRIATYGYTF.

This chain links TRBV18 with TRBJ2-6; TRBD1 might be the D (6 bases). Germline CDR1 KGHSH, CDR2 LQKENI. V lost 3 bases and J lost 4, with 25 bases in between. CDR3 length equals 20 residues. The CDR3 region is CASSPRQATDSFRGANVLTF. DNA of the CDR3: TGTGCCAGCTCACCCAGACAGGCAACCGACTCCTTTCGAGGGGCCAACGTCCTGACTTTC.

V is TRBV28 and J is TRBJ2-7; possibly TRBD1 or TRBD2 for D (5 bases each). There are 12 residues in the CDR3. Looked up from germline, CDR1 is MDHEN and CDR2 is SYDVKM. Trimming cost V 3 bases and J 3 bases, with 6 bases left between them. This CDR3 is CASSLGVYEQYF. CDR3 in DNA: TGTGCCAGCAGTTTGGGGGTCTACGAGCAGTACTTC.

The J gene is TRBJ2-7, the V gene TRBV4-2, with a weak D call TRBD1 (5 bases). Trimming left V 4 bases short and J 4 bases short, with 14 bases between. Germline CDR1 reads LGHNA; CDR2 reads YNFKEQ. The CDR3 is made up of 14 amino acids. The CDR3 loop reads CASSPGRASYEQYF. CDR3 nucleotides: TGTGCCAGCAGCCCCGGCAGGGCGTCTTACGAGCAGTACTTC.

This clone was seen only once. This sequence joins TRBV19 and TRBJ1-5, with D perhaps matching TRBD1 (5 bases). V lost 0 bases and J 7 bases, leaving 10 bases between the germline ends. Germline assignment: CDR1 LNHDA and CDR2 SQIVND (reference sequence). The CDR3 runs to 14 residues. CDR3 loop: CASSIEGRQQPQHF. CDR3 bases: TGTGCCAGTAGTATAGAGGGACGCCAGCAGCCCCAGCATTTT. Drawing the rest from reference TRBV19 and TRBJ1-5, the complete variable domain is DGGITQSPKYLFRKEGQNVTLSCEQNLNHDAMYWYRQDPGQGLRLIYYSQIVNDFQKGDIAEGYSVSREKKESFPLTVTSAQKNPTAFYLCASSIEGRQQPQHFGDGTRLSIL.

The CDR3 sequence is CASRTLGGVSYEQFF. The CDR3, as DNA: TGTGCCAGCAGAACCCTTGGAGGCGTTTCGTATGAGCAGTTCTTC. The chain carries TRBV28 and TRBJ2-1; weak D call: TRBD2 (5 bases). The CDR3 has 15 amino acids. Germline V gene lookup returns CDR1 MDHEN and CDR2 SYDVKM. V dropped 6 bases and J dropped 8 bases, with 20 bases sitting between them.

The chain combines TRBV28 with TRBJ2-2; D not resolved. Germline lookup yields CDR1 MDHEN and CDR2 SYDVKM. The CDR3 is made up of 12 amino acids. Between the trimmed V and J ends, which lost 7 bases and 1 base, there was a span of 4 bases. This chain's CDR3 is CASKRNTGELFF. Here the CDR3 DNA reads TGTGCCAGCAAGAGGAACACCGGGGAGCTGTTTTTT.

This CDR3 is CASSIQATERGGYTF. In DNA, the CDR3 is TGTGCCAGTAGTATTCAGGCTACCGAAAGGGGTGGCTACACCTTC. This chain joins TRBV19 and TRBJ1-2; weak D call: TRBD1 (5 bases). This CDR3 region has 15 residues. Looked up from germline, CDR1 is LNHDA and CDR2 is SQIVND (reference sequence). V was clipped by 3 bases and J by 7 bases, with 18 bases between them.

The gene calls are TRBV27 and TRBJ2-1; 8 nucleotides agree with TRBD2. There are 19 residues in the CDR3. The germline V gene has CDR1 MNHEY and CDR2 SMNVEV (reference sequence). J lost 0 bases, V lost 2 bases, and 12 bases had no gene match. CDR3 loop: CASSLRNPSSGSSYNEQFF. The CDR3 DNA is TGTGCCAGCAGTTTACGAAACCCTTCCAGCGGGAGCTCCTACAATGAGCAGTTCTTC.

This rearrangement joins TRBV28 to TRBJ2-7; the match to TRBD2 covers 7 bases. J gave up 2 bases and V 4 bases, and 14 bases lay outside the gene matches. There are 17 residues in the CDR3. Germline CDR1 reads MDHEN; CDR2 reads SYDVKM. CDR3 region: CASSSPGWGGPPYEQYF. The CDR3 region has the DNA TGTGCCAGCAGTTCGCCTGGGTGGGGAGGGCCCCCCTACGAGCAGTACTTC.

This chain connects TRBV14 to TRBJ1-1; D not certain. CDR1 is SGHDN, CDR2 FVKESK, per germline. V was shortened by 3 bases and J by 0 bases, with 8 bases between the two germline ends. The length of the CDR3 is 14 residues. The CDR3 here is CASSQRELNTEAFF. The CDR3 DNA is TGTGCCAGCAGCCAGCGTGAGTTGAACACTGAAGCTTTCTTT.

The CDR3 region is CASSLEAGRDNEQFF. The CDR3, as DNA: TGTGCCAGCAGCTTGGAAGCAGGGAGGGACAATGAGCAGTTCTTC. The chain links TRBV5-4 to TRBJ2-1; TRBD2 matches at 7 bases. The junction had 5 bases not matched to a gene; V was cut back by 0 bases and J by 5 bases. Per germline, CDR1 SGHNT and CDR2 YYREEE (reference sequence). This CDR3 comprises 15 residues.

This chain links TRBV27 with TRBJ2-5; 10 positions agree with TRBD2. Trimming removed 10 bases from V and 3 bases from J; junction bases left unmatched: 20. CDR1 is MNHEY and CDR2 is SMNVEV in the germline V gene (reference sequence). The CDR3 totals 18 residues. The CDR3 nucleotides are TGTGCCATCCTTTGGAGGCTAGCGGGAGAGGGGGCCAAAGAGACCCAGTACTTC. It is translated as CAILWRLAGEGAKETQYF.

The chain combines TRBV5-1 with TRBJ2-2; unclear D gene. Germline CDR1 is SGHRS and CDR2 is YFSETQ. The CDR3 runs to 14 residues. V gave up 0 bases and J gave up 6 bases, with 9 bases separating them. In DNA, the CDR3 is TGCGCCAGCAGCTTGGAGCCCCCACCCGGGGAGCTGTTTTTT. This translates into CASSLEPPPGELFF.

On this clone itself: This same CDR3 is encoded by further DNA sequences in the sample. The chain has TRBV5-1 and TRBJ1-1, with 7 positions matching TRBD1. J was trimmed by 2 bases and V by 4 bases; bases with no gene match: 5. The length of the CDR3 is 14 residues. Germline-derived CDR1 and CDR2 are SGHRS and YFSETQ. Here the CDR3 DNA reads TGCGCCAGCAGCACCGGGACAGCAAACACTGAAGCTTTCTTT. Its translation: CASSTGTANTEAFF.

The chain combines TRBV6-6 with TRBJ2-1; 8 bases are shared with TRBD1. The junction had 5 bases not matched to a gene; V was cut back by 4 bases and J by 6 bases. CDR1 MNHNY and CDR2 SVGAGI come from the germline V gene (reference sequence). The CDR3 spans 14 residues. For the CDR3, the DNA is TGTGCCAGCAGTTTTGGTACAGGGGGCAATGAGCAGTTCTTC. It codes for CASSFGTGGNEQFF.

This clone has just one count. The genes are TRBV27 and TRBJ2-7; 10 positions agree with TRBD1. The germline V gene encodes CDR1 MNHEY and CDR2 SMNVEV (reference sequence). This CDR3 contains 15 residues. The trim removed 2 bases at V and 3 bases at J, leaving 4 bases unmatched. In nucleotides, the CDR3 is TGTGCCAGCAGTTTAAAAGGACAGGGGGACTACGAGCAGTACTTC. Translated: CASSLKGQGDYEQYF.

DNA for the CDR3: TGTGCCAGCAGACTCAGGGGGGGACTAGCGGGAGGGCCTTCTTGGGACGAGCAGTACTTC. It codes for CASRLRGGLAGGPSWDEQYF. J is TRBJ2-7 and V is TRBV27, with 16 nucleotides matching TRBD2. CDR3 length equals 20 residues. V lost 6 bases and J lost 5; bases outside the gene matches: 19. CDR1 is MNHEY and CDR2 is SMNVEV in the germline V gene (reference sequence).

This clone was observed once. This CDR3 is CASSFGARYEQYF. CDR3 DNA sequence: TGTGCCAGCAGTTTCGGCGCCCGCTACGAGCAGTACTTC. V and J are TRBV28 and TRBJ2-7; no reliable D call. Germline CDR1 and CDR2: MDHEN and SYDVKM. This CDR3 spans 13 amino acids. V lost 3 bases to trimming and J lost 3 bases, with 9 bases between them.

The V call is TRBV5-4, the J call TRBJ1-6; D gene unclear. The CDR3 spans 15 residues. CDR1 SGHNT and CDR2 YYREEE come from the germline V gene (reference sequence). V shed 4 bases and J shed 6 bases, with 14 bases lying between them. Here the CDR3 reads CASSPERQANSPLHF. The CDR3 DNA reads as TGTGCCAGCAGCCCGGAACGTCAGGCTAATTCACCCCTCCACTTT.

This sequence joins TRBV6-6 and TRBJ1-4, with unresolved D. Per the germline V gene, CDR1 is MNHNY and CDR2 is SVGAGI (reference sequence). Trimming removed 2 bases from V and 6 bases from J, with 7 bases in between. CDR3 length: 13 residues. The CDR3 region is CASSYNRDEKLFF. CDR3 DNA: TGTGCCAGCAGTTACAATCGGGATGAAAAACTGTTTTTT.

The chain joins TRBV5-8 to TRBJ2-2, with D maybe TRBD1 (5 bases). V lost 3 bases, J lost 4 bases, and 13 bases lay in between. This CDR3 region has 15 residues. Germline V gene data show CDR1 as SGHTS and CDR2 as YDEGEE. CDR3 in DNA: TGTGCCAGCAGCTGGGAATGGGGCGGCACCGGGGAGCTGTTTTTT. This sequence encodes CASSWEWGGTGELFF.